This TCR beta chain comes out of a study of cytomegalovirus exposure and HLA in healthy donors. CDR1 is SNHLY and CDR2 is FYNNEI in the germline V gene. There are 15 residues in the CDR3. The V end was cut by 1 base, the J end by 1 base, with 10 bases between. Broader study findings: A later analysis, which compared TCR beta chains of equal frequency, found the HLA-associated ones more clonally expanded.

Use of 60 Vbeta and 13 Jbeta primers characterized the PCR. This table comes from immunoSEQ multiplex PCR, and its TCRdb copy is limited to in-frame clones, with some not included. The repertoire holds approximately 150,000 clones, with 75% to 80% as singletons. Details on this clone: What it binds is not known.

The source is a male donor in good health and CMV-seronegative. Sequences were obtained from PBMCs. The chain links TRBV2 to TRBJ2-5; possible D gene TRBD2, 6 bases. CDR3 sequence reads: CASSEGRGVQETQYF. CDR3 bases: TGTGCCAGCAGTGAAGGGCGGGGCGTCCAAGAGACCCAGTACTTC.